The present TCR beta chain was sequenced within a study of vaccination and CD4 T cells after COVID-19. Looking at the study overall: Convalescent persons amounted to six males plus four females, two of whom were Hispanic. Overlapping spike peptides served as the stimulus for the cells. These peptides came from SARS-CoV-2 and from the common cold coronaviruses HCoV-NL63, HCoV-OC43 and HCoV-229E.

Cultured CD4+ T-cell DNA underwent Oncomine TCR Beta short-read sequencing. MiXCR was run by TCRdb on the PCR reads, yielding one entry per CDR3 protein. The sample gives 15,000 or so distinct CDR3 sequences, about 46% of which show up once; 13% to 15% is in the top ten. Remarks on this clonotype: Its antigen is currently unknown.

In germline, CDR1 is DFQATT, CDR2 SNEGSKA (reference sequence). There are 12 residues in the CDR3. Germline trimming cut 3 bases from V and 5 bases from J; bases unmatched to any gene: 1. Treatment here: approximately 11-day PBMC culture with coronavirus spike peptide pools or control peptides (ViraFEST assay). This TCR was sampled from a human donor who had recovered from COVID-19. Sequenced input: CD4+ T cells from blood, cultured in vitro. The genes are TRBV20-1 and TRBJ2-5; 9 nucleotides agree with TRBD2. CDR3 in DNA: TGCAGTGCTAGGCGGGGGGGCGAGACCCAGTACTTC. Amino acid sequence: CSARRGGETQYF.